This T cell receptor (beta chain) was identified during a study of CD8+ T cells in alopecia areata. This clone appeared a single time. As the sequencing template, cDNA was produced by extracting RNA and reverse transcribing it. Repertoires were generated with immunoSEQ multiplex PCR, while TCRdb's copy carries only in-frame clones and drops some. The data hold roughly 200,000 clones, with roughly two fifths observed a single time. Described treatment: oral pan-JAK inhibitor, 5-10 mg twice daily. The germline CDR1 and CDR2 sequences are MNHEY and SVGAGI. The ends were cut back, 5 bases at V and 5 bases at J, with 12 bases in the middle. This CDR3 is 13 amino acids long.

This clonotype was obtained from a human donor with alopecia areata. The source was CD4+ T cells sorted from blood, collected at week 34, from a patient treated with tofacitinib. The rearrangement links TRBV6-5 to TRBJ2-5; no firm D call. CDR3 nucleotides: TGTGCCAGCAGTGAAGAAGGCAGTGAGACCCAGTACTTC. Residues: CASSEEGSETQYF.